This passage covers 27 T cell receptor beta chains from one sample sequenced in a study of identical twins (TCRdb year 2016). The library came from 5' RACE. Sequenced on an Illumina HiSeq 2000. The public reads were reanalyzed by TCRdb: fastp trimming at Q25, MiXCR alignment, in-frame beta chains only. Here each entry gathers all rows of one CDR3 protein and keeps the most common genes and DNA. This sample is represented by a few hundred thousand distinct CDR3 sequences; about 13% of them were singletons. The top ten clones comprise approximately 4% of the sample. These data are also associated with another study on yellow fever vaccine responses in identical twins.

Sequenced: memory (CD45RO+) T cells sorted from blood. This specimen's cell subset or site label, interpreted: CD45RO+ enriched T cells. The origin of the receptors is a woman under 30 in good health.

V usage is TRBV7-2 and J usage is TRBJ2-7; D is ambiguous. The ends were cut back, 2 bases at V and 0 bases at J, with 5 bases in the middle. The CDR3 runs to 13 residues. Germline V gene sequence: CDR1 SGHTA, CDR2 FQGNSA. The CDR3 DNA reads as TGTGCCAGCAGCTTACCCAACTCCTACGAGCAGTACTTC. Translating gives CASSLPNSYEQYF.

Comment on this clonotype: The junction departs from the called germline gene at one end, perhaps through a read error. This rearrangement joins TRBV2 to TRBJ2-4; 7 nucleotides align to TRBD1. CDR1 is SNHLY, CDR2 FYNNEI, per germline. The CDR3 has 18 residues. The CDR3 here is CACSLQGTPGEAKNIQYF. As DNA, the CDR3 is TGTGCCTGCAGTCTACAGGGGACACCCGGTGAGGCCAAAAACATTCAGTACTTC.

This clonotype has only a few counts. The chain is built from TRBV7-2 and TRBJ2-5, with D perhaps matching TRBD1 or TRBD2 (5 bases each). The germline V gene has CDR1 SGHTA and CDR2 FQGNSA. The CDR3 length is 16 residues. The germline V and J ends were trimmed by 1 base and 1 base, with 13 bases remaining between them. CDR3 coding DNA: TGTGCCAGCAGCTTAGGGGGGTTGGGTCCCCAAGAGACCCAGTACTTC. Its translation: CASSLGGLGPQETQYF.

The chain's CDR3 is CASSFQPPGQILNTEAFF. In DNA, the CDR3 is TGCGCCAGCAGCTTCCAACCTCCGGGACAGATTTTGAACACTGAAGCTTTCTTT. This chain joins TRBV5-1 and TRBJ1-1, with TRBD1 matching over 7 bases. V dropped 2 bases and J dropped 0; count of bases not matched to a gene: 13. CDR1 and CDR2 (germline): SGHRS, YFSETQ. The CDR3 covers 18 residues.

V gene TRBV27 combines with J gene TRBJ1-6, with D uncertain. With 5 bases removed from V and 5 bases from J, the gap between germline ends came to 13 bases. CDR3 length equals 15 residues. Germline CDR1 reads MNHEY; CDR2 reads SMNVEV (reference sequence). DNA for the CDR3: TGTGCCAGCAGTCCGAGAGGGTCGAATAATTCACCCCTCCACTTT. This gives the protein CASSPRGSNNSPLHF.

This clonotype was recorded many times. This chain connects TRBV29-1 to TRBJ1-3; D is ambiguous. The CDR3 has 11 residues. The V and J ends lost 6 bases and 4 bases respectively, with 7 bases between them. The germline gives CDR1 SQVTM, CDR2 ANQGSEA. This CDR3 reads CSVVLGNTIYF. The CDR3 DNA is TGCAGCGTAGTCCTAGGAAACACCATATATTTT.

The table lists this clonotype with a few counts. The gene calls are TRBV12-3 or TRBV12-4 and TRBJ2-5; the match to TRBD1 covers 7 bases. This CDR3 spans 14 amino acids. V lost 8 bases to trimming and J lost 5 bases; unmatched junction nucleotides: 11. The DNA of the CDR3 is TGTGCCAGCGGGGTACCGGGACAGAGGGAGACCCAGTACTTC. Its protein is CASGVPGQRETQYF.

The chain joins TRBV30 to TRBJ1-5; D is unclear. CDR1 is GTSNPN and CDR2 is SVGIG in the germline V gene (reference sequence). The germline V and J ends were trimmed by 2 bases and 0 bases, with 20 bases remaining between them. This CDR3 spans 18 amino acids. CDR3: CAWSKGVRSLISNQPQHF. The CDR3 nucleotides are TGTGCCTGGAGTAAAGGTGTAAGGTCGTTAATTAGCAATCAGCCCCAGCATTTT. The full variable domain, its missing parts supplied by reference TRBV30 and TRBJ1-5, is SQTIHQWPATLVQPVGSPLSLECTVEGTSNPNLYWYRQAAGRGLQLLFYSVGIGQISSEVPQNLSASRPQDRQFILSSKKLLLSDSGFYLCAWSKGVRSLISNQPQHFGDGTRLSIL.

The chain carries TRBV20-1 and TRBJ2-1; TRBD2 matches 9 bases. This CDR3 is built from 15 residues. Trimming cost V 0 bases and J 7 bases; bases outside gene matches: 7. CDR1 DFQATT and CDR2 SNEGSKA come from the germline V gene (reference sequence). CDR3 nucleotides: TGCAGTGCTAGAGATATAGCGGGGGACGGTAATGAGCAGTTCTTC. Its translation is CSARDIAGDGNEQFF.

This clonotype has just a few counts. V usage is TRBV5-1 and J usage is TRBJ1-4, with 8 bases lining up with TRBD1. Germline V CDR1 and CDR2: SGHRS, YFSETQ. The J segment lost 3 bases and the V segment lost 4 bases, leaving 5 bases of the junction unmatched. The CDR3 has 15 amino acids. DNA of the CDR3: TGCGCCAGCAGCAGGACGACAGGGGCTAATGAAAAACTGTTTTTT. As protein: CASSRTTGANEKLFF.

This clonotype was detected a few times. DNA of the CDR3: TGTGCCATCGGAGGGGGCGCGGGAGATACGCAGTATTTT. Translating gives CAIGGGAGDTQYF. The chain has TRBV10-3 and TRBJ2-3, with D perhaps matching TRBD1 (7 bases). CDR1 and CDR2 (germline): ENHRY, SYGVKD. V lost 8 bases to trimming and J lost 5 bases, with 14 bases between them. This CDR3 region has 13 residues.

This clonotype was recorded at least ten times. The rearrangement links TRBV14 to TRBJ2-3; a weak D match, TRBD2 (5 bases). CDR1 is SGHDN, CDR2 FVKESK, per germline. Trimming shortened V by 1 base and J by 0 bases, and 8 bases separated the two germline ends. This CDR3 is 15 amino acids long. The DNA for the CDR3 is TGTGCCAGCAGCCAAGGAGGGTTCAGCACAGATACGCAGTATTTT. Its translation is CASSQGGFSTDTQYF.

This rearrangement joins TRBV20-1 to TRBJ1-5; D unclear. The V gene lost 6 bases and the J gene lost 2 bases, with 14 bases spanning the gap. CDR1 and CDR2 from the germline V gene are DFQATT and SNEGSKA (reference sequence). The CDR3 covers 14 residues. The CDR3: CSARARMGNQPQHF. The CDR3 DNA reads as TGCAGTGCCCGGGCCAGAATGGGCAATCAGCCCCAGCATTTT.

The gene calls are TRBV2 and TRBJ2-1; D uncertain. Germline CDR1 reads SNHLY; CDR2 reads FYNNEI. The CDR3 is 12 amino acids. Trimming shortened V by 8 bases and J by 6 bases, and 11 bases separated the two germline ends. The CDR3 loop is CASQQDGNEQFF. The CDR3 DNA follows: TGTGCCAGCCAGCAGGACGGCAATGAGCAGTTCTTC.

The chain links TRBV7-2 to TRBJ2-5; perhaps TRBD2 as D (5 bases). Trimming removed 7 bases at V and 7 bases at J, with 22 bases between. CDR3 length: 15 amino acids. Germline V CDR1 and CDR2: SGHTA, FQGNSA. CDR3 coding DNA: TGTGCCAGCAAGGACGACATCGGTGGACGGGGGACCCAGTACTTC. Its protein product is CASKDDIGGRGTQYF.

This clonotype was seen more than once but under ten times. This chain connects TRBV20-1 to TRBJ2-2; 7 nucleotides agree with TRBD2. The V gene end was trimmed by 3 bases and the J gene end by 6 bases; junction bases not matched to a gene: 1. CDR3 length: 12 residues. The germline CDR1 and CDR2 sequences are DFQATT and SNEGSKA (reference sequence). In nucleotides, the CDR3 is TGCAGTGCTAGGGCGGGGGCCGGGGAGCTGTTTTTT. Its protein is CSARAGAGELFF.

The chain is built from TRBV4-3 and TRBJ2-7; 9 bases agree with TRBD1. V lost 4 bases and J lost 5; bases outside the gene matches: 15. The CDR3 extends over 17 amino acids. The germline CDR1 and CDR2 sequences are LGHNA and YSLEER. The CDR3 DNA reads TGCGCCAGCAGCCTTCGACCCGCCGGGACAGGGACCCACGAGCAGTACTTC. Translation gives CASSLRPAGTGTHEQYF.

This clonotype occurred many times. This chain connects TRBV19 to TRBJ1-2; tentative D call: TRBD1 (6 bases). Between the trimmed V and J ends, which lost 6 bases and 13 bases, there was a span of 18 bases. The CDR3 covers 12 residues. The germline CDR1 and CDR2 sequences are LNHDA and SQIVND (reference sequence). The CDR3 loop reads CASSSRDTFPTF. Here the CDR3 DNA reads TGTGCCAGTAGCAGCCGGGACACCTTCCCCACCTTC.

V usage is TRBV7-8 and J usage is TRBJ2-3; no firm D call. Germline CDR1 SGHVS, CDR2 FQNEAQ. The CDR3 is made up of 13 amino acids. V was cut by 1 base and J by 3 bases, with 5 bases left in between. Here the CDR3 DNA reads TGTGCCAGCAGCTTAGGGAGAACAGATACGCAGTATTTT. Protein: CASSLGRTDTQYF.

The chain employs TRBV12-3 or TRBV12-4 and TRBJ2-5; possibly TRBD1 or TRBD2 for D (6 bases each). This CDR3 is built from 15 residues. V dropped 5 bases and J dropped 1 base, with 14 bases sitting between them. CDR3 loop: CASSPRGGTQETQYF. In DNA form, the CDR3 reads TGTGCCAGCAGTCCACGAGGGGGGACCCAAGAGACCCAGTACTTC.

This clonotype occurred many times. The chain uses TRBV5-1 and TRBJ2-7, with 7 bases matching TRBD1. J was trimmed by 0 bases and V by 4 bases; bases with no gene match: 10. In germline, CDR1 is SGHRS, CDR2 YFSETQ. The CDR3 contains 16 residues. The CDR3 DNA is TGCGCCAGCAGCCTAGAAGGACAGGCCGGCTCCTACGAGCAGTACTTC. Residues: CASSLEGQAGSYEQYF. Using reference TRBV5-1 and TRBJ2-7 for the parts outside the CDR3, the full variable domain is KAGVTQTPRYLIKTRGQQVTLSCSPISGHRSVSWYQQTPGQGLQFLFEYFSETQRNKGNFPGRFSGRQFSNSRSEMNVSTLELGDSALYLCASSLEGQAGSYEQYFGPGTRLTVT.

This clonotype was observed a few times. The V gene is TRBV11-2, the J gene TRBJ2-6, with TRBD2 matching 10 bases. The V segment lost 5 bases and the J segment 0 bases; nucleotides outside the gene matches: 4. The CDR3 is 17 residues long. Per the germline V gene, CDR1 is SGHAT and CDR2 is FQNNGV. The CDR3 DNA follows: TGTGCCAGCAGCATAACTAGCGGGGTCTCTGGGGCCAACGTCCTGACTTTC. As protein: CASSITSGVSGANVLTF.

V gene TRBV6-1 combines with J gene TRBJ1-4, with a possible D match to TRBD1 (6 bases). Germline CDR1 reads MNHNS; CDR2 reads SASEGT. Between the trimmed V and J ends, which lost 5 bases and 4 bases, there was a span of 11 bases. The CDR3 sequence is 14 residues long. For the CDR3, the DNA is TGTGCCAGCAGTCCAGGGGTGGGTAATGAAAAACTGTTTTTT. It encodes CASSPGVGNEKLFF.

This clonotype was counted a few times. The chain combines TRBV20-1 with TRBJ2-3; D call uncertain. The CDR3 loop spans 11 amino acids. Deletions cut 4 bases from V and 3 bases from J, with 5 bases between. The germline V gene has CDR1 DFQATT and CDR2 SNEGSKA (reference sequence). The CDR3 sequence is CSATKTDTQYF. The DNA for the CDR3 is TGCAGTGCTACTAAGACAGATACGCAGTATTTT.

The J gene is TRBJ1-4, the V gene TRBV20-1; 7 nucleotides agree with TRBD1. Per the germline V gene, CDR1 is DFQATT and CDR2 is SNEGSKA (reference sequence). CDR3 length equals 15 residues. J lost 4 bases, V lost 4 bases, and 9 bases had no gene match. In DNA, the CDR3 is TGCAGTGCTAAGCCTACAGGGGTTATTAATGAAAAACTGTTTTTT. The encoded protein is CSAKPTGVINEKLFF.

The table lists this clonotype with a few counts. The chain combines TRBV29-1 with TRBJ2-5; D is possibly TRBD2 (5 bases). Germline CDR1 reads SQVTM; CDR2 reads ANQGSEA. The CDR3 length is 12 residues. Trimming took off 3 bases at V and 5 bases at J, with 10 bases between the two ends. The CDR3 DNA follows: TGCAGCGTTGACTTGAGGGTGGAGACCCAGTACTTC. It specifies CSVDLRVETQYF. Looking up the rest from reference TRBV29-1 and TRBJ2-5 gives the full variable domain: SAVISQKPSRDICQRGTSLTIQCQVDSQVTMMFWYRQQPGQSLTLIATANQGSEATYESGFVIDKFPISRPNLTFSTLTVSNMSPEDSSIYLCSVDLRVETQYFGPGTRLLVL.

This sequence joins TRBV3-1 and TRBJ2-3, with D perhaps TRBD1 (5 bases). CDR3 length: 15 amino acids. V was pared by 0 bases and J by 6 bases, with 13 bases between. Germline values: CDR1 LGHDT, CDR2 YNNKEL (reference sequence). The CDR3 coding sequence is TGTGCCAGCAGCCAAGAACAGGCCCCGGCGGATACGCAGTATTTT. Encoded protein: CASSQEQAPADTQYF.